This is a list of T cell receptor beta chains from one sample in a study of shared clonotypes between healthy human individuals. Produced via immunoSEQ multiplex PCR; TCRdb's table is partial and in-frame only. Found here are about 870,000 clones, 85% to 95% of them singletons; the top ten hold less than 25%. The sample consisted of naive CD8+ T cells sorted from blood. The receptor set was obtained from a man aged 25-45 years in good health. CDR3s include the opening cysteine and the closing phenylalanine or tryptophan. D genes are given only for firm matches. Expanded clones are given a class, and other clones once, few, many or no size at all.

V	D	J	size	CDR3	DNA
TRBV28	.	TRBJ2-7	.	CASSLVRQGLRESYYEQYF	TGTGCCAGCAGTTTGGTAAGACAGGGGTTGCGGGAGTCTTACTACGAGCAGTACTTC
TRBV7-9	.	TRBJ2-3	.	CASSQAGDTQYF	TGTGCCAGCAGCCAGGCGGGAGATACGCAGTATTTT
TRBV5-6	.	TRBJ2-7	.	CASRAGSYEQYF	TGTGCCAGCAGGGCAGGGAGCTACGAGCAGTACTTC
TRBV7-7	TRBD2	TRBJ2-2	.	CASSFTSGSSDTGELFF	TGTGCCAGCAGCTTTACTAGCGGGAGTTCGGATACCGGGGAGCTGTTTTTT
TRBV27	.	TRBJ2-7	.	CASSSFGRAPYEQYF	TGTGCCAGCAGTTCGTTTGGGCGGGCTCCCTACGAGCAGTACTTC
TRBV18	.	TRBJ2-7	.	CASSPSGVPYEQYF	TGTGCCAGCTCACCCTCGGGAGTCCCCTACGAGCAGTACTTC
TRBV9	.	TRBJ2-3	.	CASSFPLGGSTDTQYF	TGTGCCAGCAGCTTCCCGTTAGGGGGGAGTACAGATACGCAGTATTTT
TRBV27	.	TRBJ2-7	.	CASTPWGYGPYEQYF	TGTGCCAGCACCCCCTGGGGTTATGGTCCCTACGAGCAGTACTTC
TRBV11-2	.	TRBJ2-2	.	CASSSQGSNTGELFF	TGTGCCAGCAGCTCCCAGGGTTCGAACACCGGGGAGCTGTTTTTT
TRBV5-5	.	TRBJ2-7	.	CASSSFPPYTPYEQYF	TGTGCCAGCAGTTCATTCCCACCCTACACCCCCTACGAGCAGTACTTC
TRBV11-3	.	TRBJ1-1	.	CASSLVGGSTEAFF	TGTGCCAGCAGCTTAGTAGGGGGATCCACTGAAGCTTTCTTT
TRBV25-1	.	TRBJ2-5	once	CASSEVGGETQYF	TGTGCCAGCAGTGAAGTCGGGGGAGAGACCCAGTACTTC
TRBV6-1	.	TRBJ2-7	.	CASSEAQGGSYEQYF	TGTGCCAGCAGTGAAGCGCAAGGCGGATCCTACGAGCAGTACTTC
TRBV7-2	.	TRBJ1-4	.	CASSLVLQTGNEKLFF	TGTGCCAGCAGCTTAGTATTACAGACTGGTAATGAAAAACTGTTTTTT
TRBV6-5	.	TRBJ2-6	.	CASSPLGGANVLTF	TGTGCCAGCAGTCCACTTGGTGGGGCCAACGTCCTGACTTTC
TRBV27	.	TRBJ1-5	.	CASSLAQAQPQHF	TGTGCCAGCAGTTTGGCACAAGCTCAGCCCCAGCATTTT
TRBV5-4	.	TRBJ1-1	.	CASSLLFELNTEAFF	TGTGCCAGCAGCTTGCTTTTCGAGCTGAACACTGAAGCTTTCTTT
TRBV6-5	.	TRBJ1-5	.	CASNPNGAGNQPQHF	TGTGCCAGCAACCCCAACGGGGCGGGCAATCAGCCCCAGCATTTT
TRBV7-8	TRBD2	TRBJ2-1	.	CASTSTSGVYNEQFF	TGTGCCAGCACCTCCACTAGCGGGGTCTACAATGAGCAGTTCTTC
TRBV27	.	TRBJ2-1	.	CASSLLGDEQFF	TGTGCCAGCAGTTTACTCGGGGATGAGCAGTTCTTC
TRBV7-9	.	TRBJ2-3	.	CASSLASTSPTDTQYF	TGTGCCAGCAGCTTAGCGTCGACGTCACCCACAGATACGCAGTATTTT
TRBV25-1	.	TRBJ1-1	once	CASSGRFVGVNTEAFF	TGTGCCAGCAGTGGTCGGTTTGTCGGGGTGAACACTGAAGCTTTCTTT
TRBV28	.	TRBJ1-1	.	CASSGVHLNTEAFF	TGTGCCAGCAGCGGGGTCCACCTGAACACTGAAGCTTTCTTT
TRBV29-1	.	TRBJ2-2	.	CSVEGPGGNTGELFF	TGCAGCGTTGAAGGGCCTGGGGGGAACACCGGGGAGCTGTTTTTT
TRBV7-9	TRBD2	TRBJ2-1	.	CASSRTSGGGNEQFF	TGTGCCAGCAGCCGTACTAGCGGGGGAGGCAATGAGCAGTTCTTC
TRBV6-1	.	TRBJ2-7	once	CASRKGLTYEQYF	TGTGCCAGCAGGAAGGGGCTGACCTACGAGCAGTACTTC
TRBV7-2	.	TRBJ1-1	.	CASNFPGTEAFF	TGTGCCAGCAACTTCCCGGGTACTGAAGCTTTCTTT
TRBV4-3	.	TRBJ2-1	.	CASSQDYGGAGNEQFF	TGCGCCAGCAGCCAAGACTATGGGGGTGCGGGAAATGAGCAGTTCTTC
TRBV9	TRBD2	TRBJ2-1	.	CASSTSGTSYNEQFF	TGTGCCAGCAGCACTAGCGGTACCTCCTACAATGAGCAGTTCTTC
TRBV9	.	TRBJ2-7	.	CASSPGGGTYEQYF	TGTGCCAGCAGCCCTGGGGGCGGGACTTACGAGCAGTACTTC
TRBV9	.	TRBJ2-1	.	CASSAIQGGPYNEQFF	TGTGCCAGCAGCGCTATACAGGGAGGACCCTACAATGAGCAGTTCTTC
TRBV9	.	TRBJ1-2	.	CASSSRDGYTF	TGTGCCAGCAGCTCCAGGGATGGCTACACCTTC
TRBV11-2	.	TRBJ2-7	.	CASSLEGVGFYEQYF	TGTGCCAGCAGCTTAGAAGGGGTGGGCTTTTACGAGCAGTACTTC
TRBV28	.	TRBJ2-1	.	CASSPPRDSPKVDEQFF	TGTGCCAGCAGTCCTCCCAGGGACTCCCCTAAGGTCGATGAGCAGTTCTTC
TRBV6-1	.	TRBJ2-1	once	CASSELWGRAWDEQFF	TGTGCCAGCAGTGAATTATGGGGGAGAGCCTGGGATGAGCAGTTCTTC
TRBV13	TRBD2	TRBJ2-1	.	CASMGLAGSNEQFF	TGTGCCAGCATGGGGCTAGCGGGCTCGAATGAGCAGTTCTTC
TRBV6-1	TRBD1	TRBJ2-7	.	CASSEVGTASPYEQYF	TGTGCCAGCAGTGAGGTAGGGACAGCCTCACCCTACGAGCAGTACTTC
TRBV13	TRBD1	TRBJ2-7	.	CASSFGQGGIYEQYF	TGTGCCAGCAGCTTCGGACAGGGGGGAATCTACGAGCAGTACTTC
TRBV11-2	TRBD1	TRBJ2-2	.	CASSLSKTGVGYTGELFF	TGTGCCAGCAGCTTGTCCAAAACAGGGGTGGGGTACACCGGGGAGCTGTTTTTT
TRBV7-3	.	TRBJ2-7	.	CASSVTGGADEQYF	TGTGCCAGCAGCGTCACAGGGGGGGCGGACGAGCAGTACTTC
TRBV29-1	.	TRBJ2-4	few	CSVEVARAMAKNIQYF	TGCAGCGTTGAAGTAGCCAGAGCTATGGCCAAAAACATTCAGTACTTC
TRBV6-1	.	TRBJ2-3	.	CASSEGIDHTDTQYF	TGTGCCAGCAGTGAAGGCATCGACCACACAGATACGCAGTATTTT
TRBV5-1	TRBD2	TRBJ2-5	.	CASSLALAGETQYF	TGCGCCAGCAGCTTGGCCCTAGCGGGGGAGACCCAGTACTTC
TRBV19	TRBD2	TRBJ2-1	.	CASSLGLAGSSYNEQFF	TGTGCCAGTAGTTTGGGACTAGCGGGGAGCTCCTACAATGAGCAGTTCTTC
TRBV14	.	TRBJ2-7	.	CASSHNGGWNEQYF	TGTGCCAGCAGCCACAATGGGGGCTGGAACGAGCAGTACTTC
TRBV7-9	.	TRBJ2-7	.	CASSSQGSRAYEQYF	TGTGCCAGCAGCTCTCAGGGGAGCAGAGCCTACGAGCAGTACTTC
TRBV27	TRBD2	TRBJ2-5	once	CASRVGWASGLVETQYF	TGTGCCAGCAGAGTAGGATGGGCTAGCGGGCTAGTGGAGACCCAGTACTTC
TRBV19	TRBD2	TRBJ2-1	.	CASSITGGSYNEQFF	TGTGCCAGTAGTATAACGGGAGGTTCCTACAATGAGCAGTTCTTC
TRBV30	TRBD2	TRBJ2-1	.	CAWNFGTSELEEQFF	TGTGCCTGGAATTTCGGGACTAGTGAACTAGAGGAGCAGTTCTTC
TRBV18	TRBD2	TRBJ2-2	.	CASSPAGGGITGELFF	TGTGCCAGCTCCCCAGCGGGAGGCGGTATCACCGGGGAGCTGTTTTTT